The subject of this entry is one T cell receptor (beta chain). Method: immunoSEQ multiplex PCR; TCRdb's copy keeps in-frame clones and lacks some. Of around 150,000 clones listed, 82% are singletons. This sample was included in a study of blood T cell repertoires in COVID-19. Trimming removed 3 bases from V and 5 bases from J; junction bases left unmatched: 4. CDR3 size: 15 residues. The germline CDR1 and CDR2 sequences are SGDLS and YYNGEE. Sample: peripheral blood. The chain carries TRBV9 and TRBJ2-5; 13 bases fit TRBD2. The receptor's source is a woman between 40 and 50 years old with COVID-19, enrolled during active disease. CDR3: CASSAGLAGDETQYF. In DNA, the CDR3 is TGTGCCAGCAGCGCAGGACTAGCGGGAGACGAGACCCAGTACTTC.